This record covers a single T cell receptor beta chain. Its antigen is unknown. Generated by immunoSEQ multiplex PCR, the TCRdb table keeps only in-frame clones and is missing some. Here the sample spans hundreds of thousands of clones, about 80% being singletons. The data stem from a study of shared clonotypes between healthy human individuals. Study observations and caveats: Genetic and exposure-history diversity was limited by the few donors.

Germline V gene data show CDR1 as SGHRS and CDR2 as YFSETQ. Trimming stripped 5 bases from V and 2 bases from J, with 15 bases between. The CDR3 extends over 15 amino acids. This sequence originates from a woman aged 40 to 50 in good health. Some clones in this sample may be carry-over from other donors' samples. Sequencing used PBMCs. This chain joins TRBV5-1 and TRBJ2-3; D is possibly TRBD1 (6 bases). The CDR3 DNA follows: TGCGCCAGCAGTCCTCAGGGGACAACCACAGATACGCAGTATTTT. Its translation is CASSPQGTTTDTQYF.